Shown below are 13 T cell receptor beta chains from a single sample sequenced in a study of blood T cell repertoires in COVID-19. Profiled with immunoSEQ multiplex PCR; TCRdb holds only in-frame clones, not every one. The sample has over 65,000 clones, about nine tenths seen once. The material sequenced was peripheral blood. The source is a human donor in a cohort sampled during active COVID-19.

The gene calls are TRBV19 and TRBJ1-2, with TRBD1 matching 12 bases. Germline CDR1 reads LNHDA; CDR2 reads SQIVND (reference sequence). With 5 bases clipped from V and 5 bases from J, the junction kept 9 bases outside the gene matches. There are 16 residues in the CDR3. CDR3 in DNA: TGTGCCAGTAGTCCATCCGGGACAGGGGGCAGATATGGCTACACCTTC. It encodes CASSPSGTGGRYGYTF.

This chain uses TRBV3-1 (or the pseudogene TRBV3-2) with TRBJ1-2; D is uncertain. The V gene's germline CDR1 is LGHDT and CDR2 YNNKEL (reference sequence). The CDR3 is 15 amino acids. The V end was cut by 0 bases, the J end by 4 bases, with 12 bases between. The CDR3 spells CASSQDLQHFYGYTF. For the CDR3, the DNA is TGTGCCAGCAGCCAAGATTTACAGCACTTCTATGGCTACACCTTC.

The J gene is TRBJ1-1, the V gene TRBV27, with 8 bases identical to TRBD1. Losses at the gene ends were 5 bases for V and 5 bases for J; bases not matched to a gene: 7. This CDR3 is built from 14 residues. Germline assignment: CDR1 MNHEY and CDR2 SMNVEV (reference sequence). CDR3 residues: CASSPYRGGTEAFF. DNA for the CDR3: TGTGCCAGCAGTCCCTACAGGGGGGGAACTGAAGCTTTCTTT.

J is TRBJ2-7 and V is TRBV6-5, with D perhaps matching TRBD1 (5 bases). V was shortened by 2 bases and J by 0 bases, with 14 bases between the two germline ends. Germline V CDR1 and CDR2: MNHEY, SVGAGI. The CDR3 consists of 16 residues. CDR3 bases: TGTGCCAGCAGTTACCCCGACAGAGACAGCTCCTACGAGCAGTACTTC. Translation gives CASSYPDRDSSYEQYF.

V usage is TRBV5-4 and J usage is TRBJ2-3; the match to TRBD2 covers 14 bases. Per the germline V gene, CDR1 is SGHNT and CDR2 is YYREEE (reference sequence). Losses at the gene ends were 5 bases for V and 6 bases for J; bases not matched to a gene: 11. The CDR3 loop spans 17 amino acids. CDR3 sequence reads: CASRPPGTSGSVDTQYF. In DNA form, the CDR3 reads TGTGCCAGCAGACCTCCCGGGACTAGCGGGAGTGTGGATACGCAGTATTTT. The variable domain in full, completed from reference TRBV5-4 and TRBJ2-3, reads ETGVTQSPTHLIKTRGQQVTLRCSSQSGHNTVSWYQQALGQGPQFIFQYYREEENGRGNFPPRFSGLQFPNYSSELNVNALELDDSALYLCASRPPGTSGSVDTQYFGPGTRLTVL.

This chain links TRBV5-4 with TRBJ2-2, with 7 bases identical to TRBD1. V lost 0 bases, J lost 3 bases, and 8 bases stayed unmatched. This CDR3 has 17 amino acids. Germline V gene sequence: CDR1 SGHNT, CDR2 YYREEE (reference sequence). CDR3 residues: CASSLAFRGQYTGELFF. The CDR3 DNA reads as TGTGCCAGCAGCTTGGCCTTCCGGGGACAGTACACCGGGGAGCTGTTTTTT.

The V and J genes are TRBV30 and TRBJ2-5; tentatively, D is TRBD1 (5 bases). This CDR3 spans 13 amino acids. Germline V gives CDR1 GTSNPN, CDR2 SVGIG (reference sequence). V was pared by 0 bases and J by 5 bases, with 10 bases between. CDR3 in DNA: TGTGCCTGGAGTGTATGGGGCCAGGAGACCCAGTACTTC. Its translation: CAWSVWGQETQYF.

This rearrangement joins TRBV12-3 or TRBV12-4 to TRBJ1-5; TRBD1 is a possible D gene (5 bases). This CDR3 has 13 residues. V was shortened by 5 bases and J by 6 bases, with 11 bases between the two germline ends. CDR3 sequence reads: CASSVGGTQPQHF. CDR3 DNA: TGTGCCAGCAGTGTCGGAGGGACTCAGCCCCAGCATTTT.

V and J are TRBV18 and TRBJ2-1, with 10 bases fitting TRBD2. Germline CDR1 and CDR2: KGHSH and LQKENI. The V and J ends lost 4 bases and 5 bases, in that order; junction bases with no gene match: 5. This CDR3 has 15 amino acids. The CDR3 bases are TGTGCCAGCTCACTCACTAGCGGGATCGACAATGAGCAGTTCTTC. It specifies CASSLTSGIDNEQFF.

In nucleotides, the CDR3 is TGTGCCATCAAGGACAGGGTGGGGGGCTACACCTTC. It encodes CAIKDRVGGYTF. The chain couples TRBV10-3 to TRBJ1-2, with 8 bases fitting TRBD1. Germline trimming cut 7 bases from V and 8 bases from J; bases unmatched to any gene: 6. The CDR3 consists of 12 residues. Germline V gene data show CDR1 as ENHRY and CDR2 as SYGVKD.

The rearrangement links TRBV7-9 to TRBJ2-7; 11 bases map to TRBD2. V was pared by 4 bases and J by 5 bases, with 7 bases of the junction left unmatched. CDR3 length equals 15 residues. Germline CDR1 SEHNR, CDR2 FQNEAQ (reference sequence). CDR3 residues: CASSSPIAGGHEQYF. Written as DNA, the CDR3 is TGTGCCAGCAGCTCTCCGATAGCGGGAGGGCACGAGCAGTACTTC.

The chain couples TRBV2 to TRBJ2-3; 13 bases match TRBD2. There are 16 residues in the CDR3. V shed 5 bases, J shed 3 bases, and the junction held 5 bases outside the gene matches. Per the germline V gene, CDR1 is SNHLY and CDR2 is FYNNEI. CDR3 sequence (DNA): TGTGCCAGCAGTCTCCTACTAGCGGGAGGGACAGATACGCAGTATTTT. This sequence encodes CASSLLLAGGTDTQYF. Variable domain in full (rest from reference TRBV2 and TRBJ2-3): EPEVTQTPSHQVTQMGQEVILRCVPISNHLYFYWYRQILGQKVEFLVSFYNNEISEKSEIFDDQFSVERPDGSNFTLKIRSTKLEDSAMYFCASSLLLAGGTDTQYFGPGTRLTVL.

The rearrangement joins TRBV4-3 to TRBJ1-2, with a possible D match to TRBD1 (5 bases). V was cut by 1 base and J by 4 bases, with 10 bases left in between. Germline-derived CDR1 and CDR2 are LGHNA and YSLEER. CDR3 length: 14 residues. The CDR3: CASSQVQGPYGYTF. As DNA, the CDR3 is TGCGCCAGCAGCCAAGTCCAGGGCCCCTATGGCTACACCTTC.